The clone carrying this T cell receptor beta chain was picked up many times. The antigen remains undetermined. This entry belongs to a study of molecular identifiers for immune sequencing clone quantification. Previously reported methods and listed TCR primers produced the bulk TCR libraries. TCRdb independently ran MiXCR on the PCR reads; one entry per CDR3 protein. In the table there are a few hundred thousand distinct CDR3 sequences, 20% to 25% of which are singletons. With RNA at 10%, 30% or 50%, naive CD8 libraries came from roughly 18,000 to 920,000 sorted cells. The CDR3 spans 15 residues. Germline CDR1 SGHVS, CDR2 FNYEAQ. V was shortened by 1 base and J by 3 bases, with 13 bases between the two germline ends. Whole-study results and caveats: Over 97% of effector molecules, yet under 1% of naive-cell molecules, were held by clones above 20 RNA copies. Sharing of a barcode by identical TCR molecules could cause highly expanded clone sizes to be underestimated.

The sequenced sample was naive CD8+ T cells from blood, with Jurkat cell RNA spiked in. The subset is: FACS-sorted CD8+CD4-CCR7+CD45RA+ naive T cells. J is TRBJ2-7 and V is TRBV7-6; a possible D gene is TRBD1 (5 bases). The sequence was collected from a human donor in good health. Some libraries in this study had Jurkat cell RNA spiked in. Here the CDR3 reads CASSLEQGMNYEQYF. CDR3 in DNA: TGTGCCAGCAGCTTAGAGCAGGGAATGAACTACGAGCAGTACTTC.